This T cell receptor (beta chain) was recovered during a study of CD8+CD57+ T cells in acquired aplastic anemia. Background on the study: Sorted CD4+ plus CD8+ cells gave DNA averaging roughly 3.5 ug.

According to the study, genomic DNA was the template for TCR beta VDJ and CDR3 profiling. MiXCR, run by TCRdb on the reads, gives a single entry per CDR3 protein. This table holds some 190,000 distinct CDR3 sequences, less than 55% found once. This CDR3 is 15 amino acids long. The germline gives CDR1 KGHDR, CDR2 SFDVKD. Unmatched junction bases numbered 3, after V lost 4 bases and J lost 3 bases. This clonotype was detected only a few times. The antigen is unknown. Study-level results: Comparison of patients with controls identified twenty-nine shared CD8+ CDR3 sequences.

Sequencing was carried out using sorted CD4+, CD8+, or CD8+CD57+ T cells (not recorded which) from PBMCs. The sequence came from a human donor in good health. The rearrangement joins TRBV24-1 to TRBJ2-2, with 8 bases lining up with TRBD1. CDR3 nucleotides: TGTGCCACCAGTGACCTGGACAGGGACACCGGGGAGCTGTTTTTT. Translated: CATSDLDRDTGELFF.